Each of the 17 T cell receptor beta chains below was sequenced from the same sample in a study of shared clonotypes between healthy human individuals (dated by TCRdb to 2020 to 2022). Libraries were prepared through the immunoSEQ multiplex PCR assay. Here the immuneACCESS table is served through TCRdb, limited to in-frame sequences with V and J called. Missing clones are a known gap in these copies; in checked studies unresolved V genes cover under half, and the rest lacks a known reason. The sample records some 2,000,000 clones, about 94% of which are singletons. The ten largest clones represent more than 0.1% of the sample. What was sequenced was naive CD4+ T cells sorted from blood. This specimen's cell subset or site label, per the study, means: CD45RA+ positively selected. The receptors shown here come from a man younger than 35 in good health.

This clone was found once. V gene TRBV5-1 combines with J gene TRBJ2-6; D not certain. Trimming stripped 4 bases from V and 0 bases from J, with 8 bases between. The CDR3 is made up of 15 amino acids. Germline lookup yields CDR1 SGHRS and CDR2 YFSETQ. The chain's CDR3 is CASSTGHSGANVLTF. CDR3 DNA sequence: TGCGCCAGCAGCACCGGTCACTCTGGGGCCAACGTCCTGACTTTC.

About this clone: Additional DNA sequences in this sample encode the identical CDR3. This chain uses TRBV29-1 with TRBJ1-3, with D hard to call. This CDR3 is built from 12 residues. Trimming stripped 4 bases from V and 0 bases from J, with 4 bases between. Germline assignment: CDR1 SQVTM and CDR2 ANQGSEA. The CDR3 DNA is TGCAGCGTTGGGGTCTCTGGAAACACCATATATTTT. Amino acid sequence: CSVGVSGNTIYF.

V and J are TRBV30 and TRBJ1-4; D remains ambiguous. Germline V gene sequence: CDR1 GTSNPN, CDR2 SVGIG (reference sequence). V was shortened by 2 bases and J by 3 bases, with 7 bases between the two germline ends. The CDR3 length is 13 residues. The CDR3 coding sequence is TGTGCCTGGAGTCGAGAGTCTAATGAAAAACTGTTTTTT. This encodes CAWSRESNEKLFF.

CDR3: CSVGLGIGASSTDTQYF. In nucleotides, the CDR3 is TGCAGCGTTGGATTGGGCATCGGGGCTTCCAGCACAGATACGCAGTATTTT. The chain has TRBV29-1 and TRBJ2-3; D tentatively fits TRBD1 or TRBD2 (5 bases each). Looked up from germline, CDR1 is SQVTM and CDR2 is ANQGSEA. CDR3 size: 17 residues. With 4 bases removed from V and 0 bases from J, the gap between germline ends came to 20 bases.

This sequence joins TRBV7-9 and TRBJ2-5; tentative D call: TRBD1 (6 bases). The CDR3 has 15 amino acids. Germline CDR1 SEHNR, CDR2 FQNEAQ (reference sequence). Trimming took off 3 bases at V and 5 bases at J, with 16 bases between the two ends. The CDR3 DNA reads TGTGCCAGCAGCTTGTATACAGGGAAGGGTGAGACCCAGTACTTC. Its translation is CASSLYTGKGETQYF.

The CDR3 protein is CSVSGRTNTEAFF. For the CDR3, the DNA is TGCAGCGTCTCAGGGCGGACGAACACTGAAGCTTTCTTT. The chain recombines TRBV29-1 with TRBJ1-1; the D gene is possibly TRBD1 (5 bases). The CDR3 has 13 amino acids. Trimming took off 6 bases at V and 1 base at J, with 12 bases between the two ends. Germline V gives CDR1 SQVTM, CDR2 ANQGSEA.

This chain connects TRBV5-1 to TRBJ2-3; the D call may be TRBD1 or TRBD2 (6 bases each). This CDR3 is built from 15 residues. Germline V gene lookup returns CDR1 SGHRS and CDR2 YFSETQ. V was clipped by 0 bases and J by 4 bases, with 12 bases between them. The CDR3, as DNA: TGCGCCAGCAGCTTGGCCGGTCGGGGGCCAGATACGCAGTATTTT. The encoded protein is CASSLAGRGPDTQYF.

V usage is TRBV10-3 and J usage is TRBJ2-7, with TRBD2 matching over 7 bases. The V gene end was trimmed by 4 bases and the J gene end by 0 bases; junction bases not matched to a gene: 6. Germline V gene data show CDR1 as ENHRY and CDR2 as SYGVKD. This CDR3 contains 15 residues. The CDR3 is CAISGRDYLSYEQYF. The CDR3 DNA sequence: TGTGCCATCAGTGGCCGGGACTACCTCTCCTACGAGCAGTACTTC.

The rearrangement uses TRBV12-5 and TRBJ1-1; the D is unclear. V shed 0 bases and J shed 6 bases, with 23 bases lying between them. The V gene's germline CDR1 is LGHNT and CDR2 FRNRAP. This CDR3 has 18 residues. The CDR3 DNA sequence: TGTGCTAGTGGTTTGGTATTAGTACGGGGAAAGGGCGGCGCTGAAGCTTTCTTT. Translated, it gives CASGLVLVRGKGGAEAFF.

V is TRBV29-1 and J is TRBJ1-3; D gene ambiguous. CDR1 and CDR2 (germline): SQVTM, ANQGSEA. V shed 3 bases and J shed 4 bases, with 4 bases lying between them. The CDR3 consists of 11 residues. This chain's CDR3 is CSVDEGNTIYF. The CDR3 bases are TGCAGCGTTGACGAGGGAAACACCATATATTTT.

The chain uses TRBV18 and TRBJ1-2; perhaps TRBD1 as D (6 bases). Germline CDR1 and CDR2: KGHSH and LQKENI. Trimming left V 1 base short and J 3 bases short, with 15 bases between. The CDR3 is 16 residues long. CDR3 residues: CASSPLGHTYDYGYTF. The CDR3 DNA sequence: TGTGCCAGCTCACCACTGGGACACACCTATGACTATGGCTACACCTTC.

Of note for this clone: This sample also contains other DNA sequences that code for the same CDR3. The rearrangement links TRBV29-1 to TRBJ1-1, with D tentatively TRBD1 (5 bases). Looked up from germline, CDR1 is SQVTM and CDR2 is ANQGSEA. V lost 7 bases and J lost 0, with 12 bases in between. The CDR3 runs 13 residues. Written as DNA, the CDR3 is TGCAGCGCCCAAGGACAAATGAACACTGAAGCTTTCTTT. Encoded protein: CSAQGQMNTEAFF.

This chain joins TRBV4-3 and TRBJ2-3; tentatively, D is TRBD1 (5 bases). The V gene's germline CDR1 is LGHNA and CDR2 YSLEER. The length of the CDR3 is 16 residues. V dropped 1 base and J dropped 0 bases, with 11 bases sitting between them. CDR3 protein: CASSQVVGLSTDTQYF. The CDR3 region has the DNA TGCGCCAGCAGCCAAGTGGTGGGGCTTAGCACAGATACGCAGTATTTT.

The chain combines TRBV10-3 with TRBJ2-7; 7 bases are shared with TRBD1. This CDR3 region has 13 residues. The trim removed 6 bases at V and 4 bases at J, leaving 6 bases unmatched. Germline values: CDR1 ENHRY, CDR2 SYGVKD. CDR3 coding DNA: TGTGCCATCAGGGGGACAGAAAGTTACGAGCAGTACTTC. Its translation is CAIRGTESYEQYF.

The J gene is TRBJ2-1, the V gene TRBV10-3; weak D call: TRBD2 (6 bases). The CDR3 runs 15 residues. CDR1 ENHRY and CDR2 SYGVKD come from the germline V gene. Trimming shortened V by 10 bases and J by 4 bases, and 20 bases separated the two germline ends. The CDR3 DNA reads as TGTGCCACCTCACTGGAGGGGCCCCTTTACAATGAGCAGTTCTTC. This sequence encodes CATSLEGPLYNEQFF.

CDR3 coding DNA: TGTGCCAGCAGTCTAGACAGAAGCTACGAGCAGTACTTC. Protein product: CASSLDRSYEQYF. This sequence joins TRBV2 and TRBJ2-7, with D perhaps TRBD1 (5 bases). Germline V gives CDR1 SNHLY, CDR2 FYNNEI. This CDR3 comprises 13 residues. V gave up 5 bases and J gave up 3 bases, with 11 bases separating them.

V usage is TRBV18 and J usage is TRBJ1-6, with D perhaps matching TRBD1 (5 bases). CDR3 size: 17 residues. The germline gives CDR1 KGHSH, CDR2 LQKENI. V dropped 3 bases and J dropped 0 bases, with 12 bases sitting between them. The chain's CDR3 is CASSPGGGTSYNSPLHF. The CDR3 coding sequence is TGTGCCAGCTCACCTGGGGGTGGAACCTCCTATAATTCACCCCTCCACTTT. The full variable domain, completed using reference TRBV18 and TRBJ1-6, is NAGVMQNPRHLVRRRGQEARLRCSPMKGHSHVYWYRQLPEEGLKFMVYLQKENIIDESGMPKERFSAEFPKEGPSILRIQQVVRGDSAAYFCASSPGGGTSYNSPLHFGNGTRLTVT.